The 13 T cell receptor beta chains reported below all come from one sample, sequenced in a study of human T cells and chemical hapten exposure. TCRdb used MiXCR to reprocess the RACE reads, holding one entry per CDR3 protein. Here the sample spans around 44,000 distinct CDR3 sequences, just under 4% being singletons. The time point was: patch test 1, 2 weeks after DPC sensitization. Treatment meaning: therapeutic diphenylcyclopropenone sensitization with weekly scalp DPC. Unfractionated whole blood yielded the extracted total RNA. The input for sequencing was whole blood, taken in connection with sensitization to the hapten diphenylcyclopropenone (DPC). These receptors were taken from a man aged 50 to 60 with alopecia areata. Some clones in this sample may be carry-over from other donors' samples.

This clonotype was seen many times. The chain is built from TRBV7-2 and TRBJ1-2; D is ambiguous. The CDR3 sequence is 13 residues long. Germline V gives CDR1 SGHTA, CDR2 FQGNSA. Trimming took 1 base from V and 1 from J, leaving 4 bases between them. The CDR3 region is CASSLDHNYGYTF. The DNA for the CDR3 is TGTGCCAGCAGCTTAGACCATAACTATGGCTACACCTTC.

In its sample, this clonotype was seen many times. V and J are TRBV12-3 or TRBV12-4 and TRBJ2-7; 9 nucleotides match TRBD1. The CDR3 is 16 residues long. V dropped 5 bases and J dropped 2; count of bases not matched to a gene: 10. CDR3 region: CASSPGQGSETYEQYF. In DNA, the CDR3 is TGTGCCAGCAGTCCGGGACAGGGTTCAGAAACCTACGAGCAGTACTTC.

This clonotype was seen ten or more times. The chain uses TRBV6-6 and TRBJ1-5, with D possibly TRBD1 on 5 matching bases. Germline V lookup: CDR1 MNHNY, CDR2 SVGAGI (reference sequence). The CDR3 has 12 residues. V lost 7 bases, J lost 8 bases, and 12 bases lay in between. Written as DNA, the CDR3 is TGTGCCAGCAACCAGGGATTTGAGCCCCAGCATTTT. This translates into CASNQGFEPQHF.

This clonotype was counted at least ten times. CDR3 amino acids: CSAHRGLNQPQHF. The CDR3 DNA reads TGCAGTGCCCACAGGGGGCTCAATCAGCCCCAGCATTTT. V usage is TRBV20-1 and J usage is TRBJ1-5; TRBD1 matches 9 bases. This CDR3 has 13 amino acids. The germline V gene encodes CDR1 DFQATT and CDR2 SNEGSKA (reference sequence). J was trimmed by 3 bases and V by 6 bases; bases with no gene match: 3.

This clonotype was observed many times. The V call is TRBV20-1, the J call TRBJ2-7, with 7 bases identical to TRBD2. Germline CDR1 DFQATT, CDR2 SNEGSKA (reference sequence). The ends lost 3 bases at V and 5 bases at J; junction bases unmatched: 7. The CDR3 length is 13 residues. The CDR3 nucleotides read TGCAGTGCTAGGGAGGGAGGGCCCCACGAGCAGTACTTC. It specifies CSAREGGPHEQYF.

This clonotype was seen ten or more times. The chain links TRBV10-3 to TRBJ2-1, with 9 bases lining up with TRBD1. The length of the CDR3 is 14 residues. V lost 6 bases, J lost 9 bases, and 9 bases stayed unmatched. In germline, CDR1 is ENHRY, CDR2 SYGVKD. The CDR3 spells CAISRDREGGEQFF. CDR3 DNA sequence: TGTGCCATCAGCAGGGACAGGGAAGGGGGTGAGCAGTTCTTC.

This clonotype came up many times. The chain couples TRBV19 to TRBJ1-5; D is uncertain. Germline CDR1 and CDR2: LNHDA and SQIVND (reference sequence). V dropped 5 bases and J dropped 0 bases, with 11 bases sitting between them. This CDR3 has 15 residues. The CDR3 reads CASSWSVYSNQPQHF. The CDR3 region has the DNA TGTGCCAGTAGTTGGAGCGTTTATAGCAATCAGCCCCAGCATTTT.

Ten or more counts support this clonotype. The rearrangement joins TRBV2 to TRBJ2-5; D is undetermined. The CDR3 covers 15 residues. Trimming removed 5 bases at V and 2 bases at J, with 15 bases between. Germline CDR1 is SNHLY and CDR2 is FYNNEI. The CDR3: CASSNPRARQETQYF. CDR3 bases: TGTGCCAGCAGTAACCCTCGAGCCAGACAAGAGACCCAGTACTTC.

A few counts support this clonotype. This chain joins TRBV7-8 and TRBJ1-1; TRBD1 is a possible D gene (5 bases). The germline V gene encodes CDR1 SGHVS and CDR2 FQNEAQ. V lost 2 bases and J 1 base, leaving 11 bases between the germline ends. This CDR3 region has 15 residues. CDR3 coding DNA: TGTGCCAGCAGCTTATCGTGGGGGGGGAACACTGAAGCTTTCTTT. Protein product: CASSLSWGGNTEAFF. The complete variable domain, with remaining parts taken from reference TRBV7-8 and TRBJ1-1, reads GAGVSQSPRYKVAKRGQDVALRCDPISGHVSLFWYQQALGQGPEFLTYFQNEAQLDKSGLPSDRFFAERPEGSVSTLKIQRTQQEDSAVYLCASSLSWGGNTEAFFGQGTRLTVV.

This clonotype occurred many times. The V gene is TRBV20-1, the J gene TRBJ1-6, with D tentatively TRBD1 (6 bases). The germline V gene encodes CDR1 DFQATT and CDR2 SNEGSKA (reference sequence). Trimming left V 5 bases short and J 5 bases short, with 16 bases between. The CDR3 length is 15 residues. The CDR3 sequence: CSASRDTSDNSPLHF. The DNA for the CDR3 is TGCAGTGCTTCCCGGGACACATCAGATAATTCACCCCTCCACTTT.

This clonotype was seen repeatedly, ten times or more. This chain uses TRBV7-2 with TRBJ2-4; D could derive from TRBD1 or TRBD2 (5 bases each). The germline gives CDR1 SGHTA, CDR2 FQGNSA. The CDR3 consists of 15 residues. Trimming left V 5 bases short and J 1 base short, with 12 bases between. The CDR3, as DNA: TGTGCCAGCAGCCGGGACCCGGGGGCCAAAAACATTCAGTACTTC. Residues: CASSRDPGAKNIQYF.

Of note for this clonotype: A read error may explain this, as a much larger clone is one base away. The chain uses TRBV11-2 and TRBJ2-1; the match to TRBD2 covers 12 bases. This CDR3 has 15 residues. Germline CDR1 SGHAT, CDR2 FQNNGV. DNA of the CDR3: TGTGCCAGCAGACGACTAGCGGGAGTTGTCAATGAGCGGTTCTTC. Encoded protein: CASRRLAGVVNERFF. Combining the CDR3 with reference TRBV11-2 and TRBJ2-1 gives the whole variable domain EAGVAQSPRYKIIEKRQSVAFWCNPISGHATLYWYQQILGQGPKLLIQFQNNGVVDDSQLPKDRFSAERLKGVDSTLKIQPAKLEDSAVYLCASRRLAGVVNERFFGPGTRLTVL.

This clonotype was seen ten or more times. The gene calls are TRBV12-3 or TRBV12-4 and TRBJ2-2; 7 bases are a match to TRBD2. The CDR3 consists of 14 residues. V lost 6 bases, J lost 2 bases, and 3 bases stayed unmatched. CDR3 protein: CASSLAANTGELFF. The CDR3 DNA reads TGTGCCAGCAGCCTAGCGGCCAACACCGGGGAGCTGTTTTTT.